The 18 T cell receptor beta chains below all came from one sample that was sequenced in a study of regulatory T cells in long-lasting Graves disease. The authors built TCR beta libraries using iRepertoire HTBI primers and Arm-PCR of CDR3 regions. TCRdb reanalysed the multiplex PCR reads using MiXCR and keeps one entry per CDR3 protein. The table shows 300,000 to 400,000 distinct CDR3 sequences, with about a sixth occurring only once. This sample's time point: newly diagnosed GD, antithyroid drugs for less than 3 months. The authors made the TCR library using RNA they extracted from PBMCs. The sample in question was peripheral blood mononuclear cells (PBMCs), obtained at new diagnosis, from a patient treated with antithyroid drugs. The receptors originated from a female donor with Graves disease.

This clonotype was counted many times. This sequence joins TRBV11-2 and TRBJ2-1; TRBD2 matches at 10 bases. CDR1 SGHAT and CDR2 FQNNGV come from the germline V gene. This CDR3 comprises 20 residues. The ends lost 0 bases at V and 1 base at J; junction bases unmatched: 12. CDR3 amino acids: CASSLDLWASGRRSYNEQFF. CDR3 bases: TGTGCCAGCAGCTTAGATCTGTGGGCTAGCGGGAGACGTTCCTACAATGAGCAGTTCTTC.

This clonotype was observed many times. V gene TRBV6-4 combines with J gene TRBJ1-1, with a possible D match to TRBD1 (5 bases). Germline CDR1 and CDR2: MRHNA and SNTAGT. V was cut by 2 bases and J by 2 bases, with 6 bases left in between. The CDR3 sequence is 13 residues long. The CDR3 here is CASSDRDNTEAFF. The CDR3, as DNA: TGTGCCAGCAGTGACCGGGACAACACTGAAGCTTTCTTT.

This clonotype was recorded many times. The chain is built from TRBV28 and TRBJ2-1, with 10 bases matching TRBD2. The CDR3 sequence is 17 residues long. The germline gives CDR1 MDHEN, CDR2 SYDVKM. V dropped 5 bases and J dropped 2; count of bases not matched to a gene: 9. The CDR3 sequence is CASSIYSGTSAYNEQFF. The CDR3 nucleotides are TGTGCCAGCAGTATCTACTCCGGGACTAGCGCCTACAATGAGCAGTTCTTC.

A word on this clonotype: A read error may explain this, as a much larger clone is one base away. The chain is built from TRBV11-2 and TRBJ2-1; D gene ambiguous. The CDR3 contains 17 residues. Trimming took off 0 bases at V and 0 bases at J, with 12 bases between the two ends. Germline V CDR1 and CDR2: SGHAT, FQNNGV. The CDR3 spells CASSLDMCGSSYNEQFF. The DNA for the CDR3 is TGTGCCAGCAGCTTAGATATGTGCGGCAGCTCCTACAATGAGCAGTTCTTC.

This clonotype was counted ten times or more. The chain links TRBV11-2 to TRBJ2-1, with 9 positions matching TRBD1. The germline V gene encodes CDR1 SGHAT and CDR2 FQNNGV. V shed 6 bases and J 6 bases; nucleotides not matched to a gene: 15. CDR3 length equals 17 residues. CDR3 sequence reads: CASRPIKARDRVNEQFF. In DNA form, the CDR3 reads TGTGCCAGCAGACCCATCAAAGCTCGGGACAGGGTCAATGAGCAGTTCTTC.

This sequence joins TRBV9 and TRBJ2-7; 8 bases agree with TRBD1. The germline gives CDR1 SGDLS, CDR2 YYNGEE. The CDR3 consists of 15 residues. V lost 3 bases, J lost 5 bases, and 10 bases stayed unmatched. CDR3 nucleotides: TGTGCCAGCAGCGCCCCCGGGACAGGCCAAGACGAGCAGTACTTC. Translated: CASSAPGTGQDEQYF.

This clonotype was detected ten times or more. V gene TRBV19 combines with J gene TRBJ1-2, with no clear D. Trimming cost V 7 bases and J 7 bases, with 19 bases left between them. The CDR3 has 14 residues. Germline lookup yields CDR1 LNHDA and CDR2 SQIVND (reference sequence). The CDR3 nucleotides read TGTGCCAGTACCCCCATGGTGGATACTGTTGGCTACACCTTC. This encodes CASTPMVDTVGYTF.

There are many counts of this clonotype. The chain links TRBV3-1 to TRBJ2-5; no clear D gene. This CDR3 has 16 residues. V lost 0 bases and J lost 1, with 12 bases in between. CDR1 is LGHDT, CDR2 YNNKEL, per germline (reference sequence). The CDR3 coding sequence is TGTGCCAGCAGCCAAGACAGAAGGCTAATCCAAGAGACCCAGTACTTC. Translating it yields CASSQDRRLIQETQYF.

This clonotype was counted many times. V gene TRBV12-3 or TRBV12-4 combines with J gene TRBJ1-1, with D uncertain. V was pared by 7 bases and J by 4 bases, with 22 bases between. CDR3 size: 16 residues. CDR3 residues: CASTQQALTTGTEAFF. CDR3 nucleotides: TGTGCCAGCACCCAGCAGGCGCTAACTACGGGCACTGAAGCTTTCTTT.

This clonotype showed up many times. V and J are TRBV7-2 and TRBJ2-1; 8 positions match TRBD2. In germline, CDR1 is SGHTA, CDR2 FQGNSA. The junction had 12 bases not matched to a gene; V was cut back by 5 bases and J by 9 bases. The CDR3 runs to 15 residues. CDR3 sequence (DNA): TGTGCCAGCAGCCCCCAGGCGGGGGGCCGGGGTGAGCAGTTCTTC. Translated, it gives CASSPQAGGRGEQFF.

This clonotype was picked up a small number of times. An end of the junction does not agree with germline; a read error may underlie this. CDR3 region: CVISKENSNQPQHF. DNA of the CDR3: TGTGTCATCAGTAAGGAAAATAGCAATCAGCCCCAGCATTTT. The J gene is TRBJ1-5, the V gene TRBV10-3; D is unresolved. Germline lookup yields CDR1 ENHRY and CDR2 SYGVKD. The CDR3 sequence is 14 residues long.

This clonotype was picked up many times. The chain joins TRBV12-5 to TRBJ2-7; 9 bases match TRBD2. The ends lost 1 base at V and 4 bases at J; junction bases unmatched: 5. Germline CDR1 reads LGHNT; CDR2 reads FRNRAP. CDR3 length: 15 amino acids. The CDR3 region is CASGLELAGLYEQYF. The CDR3 DNA sequence: TGTGCTAGTGGTTTGGAGCTAGCGGGGCTATACGAGCAGTACTTC. Full variable domain (missing parts from reference TRBV12-5 and TRBJ2-7): DARVTQTPRHKVTEMGQEVTMRCQPILGHNTVFWYRQTMMQGLELLAYFRNRAPLDDSGMPKDRFSAEMPDATLATLKIQPSEPRDSAVYFCASGLELAGLYEQYFGPGTRLTVT.

This clonotype was seen repeatedly, ten times or more. This rearrangement joins TRBV2 to TRBJ2-2; 10 positions match TRBD2. Germline loops: CDR1 SNHLY, CDR2 FYNNEI. J lost 5 bases, V lost 3 bases, and 9 bases had no gene match. The CDR3 extends over 17 amino acids. This CDR3 reads CASSEVSGGALTGELFF. CDR3 sequence (DNA): TGTGCCAGCAGTGAGGTCAGCGGGGGGGCCTTGACCGGGGAGCTGTTTTTT.

The chain carries TRBV20-1 and TRBJ2-2; 11 nucleotides align to TRBD2. The V segment lost 5 bases and the J segment 7 bases; nucleotides outside the gene matches: 12. Germline V gene sequence: CDR1 DFQATT, CDR2 SNEGSKA (reference sequence). There are 16 residues in the CDR3. This CDR3 is CSAPSLAGGWDGELFF. The CDR3 region has the DNA TGCAGTGCTCCTAGCCTAGCGGGAGGATGGGACGGGGAGCTGTTTTTT.

This clonotype was recorded at least ten times. The genes are TRBV10-2 and TRBJ2-7, with D unresolved. The germline CDR1 and CDR2 sequences are WSHSY and SAAADI. V was cut by 2 bases and J by 3 bases, with 11 bases left in between. The CDR3 contains 14 residues. The CDR3 sequence: CASSENPGLYEQYF. The DNA for the CDR3 is TGCGCCAGCAGTGAGAACCCAGGCCTCTACGAGCAGTACTTC.

Ten or more counts support this clonotype. The chain employs TRBV14 and TRBJ1-4, with D possibly TRBD1 on 5 matching bases. Germline CDR1 and CDR2: SGHDN and FVKESK. Trimming pared 2 bases from V and 7 bases from J, leaving 14 bases between. CDR3 length equals 15 residues. CDR3 bases: TGTGCCAGCAGCCAAAGGGGCGGACGGGCTGAAAAACTGTTTTTT. This gives the protein CASSQRGGRAEKLFF.

There are a few counts of this clonotype. The DNA for the CDR3 is TGCGCCAGCAGCTTGGCCCGACAGCTCACCGGGGAGCTGTTTTTT. Residues: CASSLARQLTGELFF. J is TRBJ2-2 and V is TRBV5-1, with D maybe TRBD1 (5 bases). With 0 bases removed from V and 4 bases from J, the gap between germline ends came to 10 bases. The CDR3 runs to 15 residues. CDR1 and CDR2 from the germline V gene are SGHRS and YFSETQ.

The table lists this clonotype with many counts. The V call is TRBV20-1, the J call TRBJ1-2; 10 positions match TRBD1. CDR1 is DFQATT and CDR2 is SNEGSKA in the germline V gene (reference sequence). CDR3 size: 15 residues. The ends lost 6 bases at V and 5 bases at J; junction bases unmatched: 12. This chain's CDR3 is CSAEAGTGVEYGYTF. CDR3 in DNA: TGCAGTGCCGAGGCCGGGACAGGGGTTGAGTATGGCTACACCTTC.